This passage covers 26 T cell receptor beta chains from one sample sequenced in a study of blood T cell repertoires in COVID-19. Measured with immunoSEQ multiplex PCR; TCRdb has only the in-frame clones, and not every one. Here the sample spans approximately 140,000 clones, 70% to 85% being singletons. Sequences were obtained from peripheral blood. Every receptor here comes from a woman of 80 years or more in a cohort sampled during active or convalescent COVID-19.

This chain uses TRBV7-9 with TRBJ2-3; 8 bases fit TRBD1. The V and J ends lost 5 bases and 2 bases, in that order; junction bases with no gene match: 12. The germline V gene has CDR1 SEHNR and CDR2 FQNEAQ (reference sequence). The CDR3 extends over 17 amino acids. The CDR3 loop reads CASSPAADRGYTDTQYF. In DNA, the CDR3 is TGTGCCAGCAGCCCAGCCGCCGACAGGGGATACACAGATACGCAGTATTTT.

The chain joins TRBV6-1 to TRBJ1-2; D call uncertain. CDR1 and CDR2 from the germline V gene are MNHNS and SASEGT. This CDR3 is built from 16 residues. Trimming pared 0 bases from V and 4 bases from J, leaving 15 bases between. The DNA of the CDR3 is TGTGCCAGCAGTGAAGCCGGGTCCTTTACTTTCTATGGCTACACCTTC. This gives the protein CASSEAGSFTFYGYTF.

The rearrangement joins TRBV20-1 to TRBJ1-2; D possibly corresponds to TRBD1 (6 bases). This CDR3 is built from 11 residues. Between the trimmed V and J ends, which lost 2 bases and 8 bases, there was a span of 9 bases. The V gene's germline CDR1 is DFQATT and CDR2 SNEGSKA (reference sequence). CDR3 coding DNA: TGCAGTGCTAGATTTGGGGGCGGCTACACCTTC. The encoded protein is CSARFGGGYTF.

In DNA form, the CDR3 reads TGTGCCAGCAGTCCACAAGAGACCCAGTACTTC. It specifies CASSPQETQYF. The rearrangement links TRBV6-2 or TRBV6-3 to TRBJ2-5; D is undetermined. From germline, CDR1 is MNHEY and CDR2 SVGEGT. The ends were cut back, 5 bases at V and 2 bases at J, with 3 bases in the middle. This CDR3 has 11 amino acids.

This clone has just a few counts. The rearrangement joins TRBV11-3 to TRBJ2-1, with TRBD1 matching 8 bases. CDR1 is SGHNT, CDR2 YENEEA, per germline. V lost 3 bases to trimming and J lost 7 bases; unmatched junction nucleotides: 2. The CDR3 loop spans 13 amino acids. CDR3 DNA: TGTGCCAGCAGCTTGACAGGGGAGAATGAGCAGTTCTTC. This sequence encodes CASSLTGENEQFF.

This chain uses TRBV18 with TRBJ2-3; 8 positions match TRBD1. Germline CDR1 KGHSH, CDR2 LQKENI. The CDR3 runs to 15 residues. Trimming took 5 bases from V and 8 from J; bases not matched to a gene: 12. CDR3 sequence: CASSSDRGGRGTQYF. In nucleotides, the CDR3 is TGTGCCAGCTCATCCGACAGGGGAGGTAGGGGTACGCAGTATTTT.

The chain carries TRBV30 and TRBJ2-5; 13 nucleotides line up with TRBD2. V shed 3 bases, J shed 2 bases, and the junction held 21 bases outside the gene matches. CDR1 and CDR2 (germline): GTSNPN, SVGIG (reference sequence). The CDR3 has 21 residues. The CDR3 bases are TGTGCCTGGAGCCCATGGGGGATGGCAGTGACTAGCGGGGGGCCTCAAGAGACCCAGTACTTC. It is translated as CAWSPWGMAVTSGGPQETQYF.

The chain recombines TRBV6-5 with TRBJ1-2, with D tentatively TRBD1 (6 bases). Germline-derived CDR1 and CDR2 are MNHEY and SVGAGI. The V end lost 6 bases, the J end lost 2 bases, and 16 bases lay between the germline ends. The CDR3 is made up of 15 amino acids. CDR3 sequence reads: CASSNPTGANYGYTF. CDR3 nucleotides: TGTGCCAGCAGCAACCCGACAGGCGCCAACTATGGCTACACCTTC.

This clone has only one observation. V and J are TRBV9 and TRBJ2-1, with 9 positions matching TRBD1. V dropped 4 bases and J dropped 2; count of bases not matched to a gene: 4. Germline lookup yields CDR1 SGDLS and CDR2 YYNGEE. This CDR3 has 15 residues. The CDR3: CASSLGTGTYNEQFF. The CDR3 coding sequence is TGTGCCAGCAGCTTAGGGACAGGGACCTACAATGAGCAGTTCTTC.

The rearrangement uses TRBV5-8 and TRBJ1-3; 9 positions agree with TRBD1. The germline V gene encodes CDR1 SGHTS and CDR2 YDEGEE. The CDR3 loop spans 17 amino acids. V trimming: 0 bases; J trimming: 0 bases; junction bases outside the gene matches: 4. Here the CDR3 reads CASSLGGTGSSGNTIYF. CDR3 DNA sequence: TGTGCCAGCAGCTTGGGGGGGACAGGGTCCTCTGGAAACACCATATATTTT.

CDR3 sequence: CASSLSGYGYTF. CDR3 coding DNA: TGCGCCAGCAGCTTGTCCGGCTATGGCTACACCTTC. This rearrangement joins TRBV5-1 to TRBJ1-2; unclear D gene. CDR1 is SGHRS, CDR2 YFSETQ, per germline. This CDR3 is 12 amino acids long. V shed 1 base and J shed 4 bases, with 5 bases lying between them.

V and J are TRBV9 and TRBJ2-5; D is possibly TRBD1 (5 bases). Germline V gene sequence: CDR1 SGDLS, CDR2 YYNGEE. CDR3 size: 13 residues. V dropped 3 bases and J dropped 5 bases, with 11 bases sitting between them. The CDR3 DNA reads TGTGCCAGCAGCGAACGGTGGGGCGAGACCCAGTACTTC. Amino acids: CASSERWGETQYF.

The chain couples TRBV5-6 to TRBJ2-6; tentatively, D is TRBD1 (6 bases). V gave up 5 bases and J gave up 4 bases, with 13 bases separating them. Germline CDR1 reads SGHDT; CDR2 reads YYEEEE. CDR3 length: 15 amino acids. The CDR3 region is CASSYRVSGANVLTF. The CDR3 DNA reads TGTGCCAGCAGTTACAGGGTCTCAGGGGCCAACGTCCTGACTTTC.

V usage is TRBV5-1 and J usage is TRBJ1-4; 12 bases fit TRBD1. CDR3 length: 17 residues. V dropped 2 bases and J dropped 4; count of bases not matched to a gene: 6. Germline V gives CDR1 SGHRS, CDR2 YFSETQ. The chain's CDR3 is CASSFGTGGNNNEKLFF. CDR3 DNA sequence: TGCGCCAGCAGCTTCGGGACAGGGGGCAATAATAATGAAAAACTGTTTTTT.

The V and J genes are TRBV7-2 and TRBJ2-1; D may be TRBD2 (5 bases). CDR1 SGHTA and CDR2 FQGNSA come from the germline V gene. This CDR3 has 15 amino acids. V was shortened by 8 bases and J by 0 bases, with 14 bases between the two germline ends. CDR3: CASAQTGGSYNEQFF. The CDR3 DNA reads TGTGCCAGCGCTCAGACTGGAGGCTCCTACAATGAGCAGTTCTTC.

This CDR3 reads CASSGGRTSPLHF. CDR3 DNA: TGTGCCAGCAGTGGGGGCCGCACTTCACCCCTCCACTTT. The chain couples TRBV2 to TRBJ1-6; maybe TRBD1 (5 bases). V was cut by 4 bases and J by 9 bases, with 10 bases left in between. Germline CDR1 and CDR2: SNHLY and FYNNEI. CDR3 length equals 13 residues.

V usage is TRBV28 and J usage is TRBJ1-3; no reliable D call. The V gene lost 6 bases and the J gene lost 0 bases, with 9 bases spanning the gap. This CDR3 region has 14 residues. The germline gives CDR1 MDHEN, CDR2 SYDVKM. The CDR3 DNA reads TGTGCCAGCAGACAGATCAGCTCTGGAAACACCATATATTTT. It specifies CASRQISSGNTIYF.

The rearrangement uses TRBV27 and TRBJ2-2; TRBD1 might be the D (7 bases). Between the trimmed V and J ends, which lost 2 bases and 1 base, there was a span of 11 bases. The CDR3 totals 16 residues. Germline CDR1 and CDR2: MNHEY and SMNVEV (reference sequence). The CDR3 protein is CASSLPGGQNTGELFF. The CDR3 bases are TGTGCCAGCAGTTTACCAGGGGGGCAGAACACCGGGGAGCTGTTTTTT.

The chain joins TRBV7-9 to TRBJ1-2; TRBD1 might be the D (6 bases). The V end lost 5 bases, the J end lost 4 bases, and 14 bases lay between the germline ends. Germline V gene data show CDR1 as SEHNR and CDR2 as FQNEAQ (reference sequence). This CDR3 has 14 amino acids. The chain's CDR3 is CASSLSGVSYGYTF. CDR3 sequence (DNA): TGTGCCAGCAGCCTTTCAGGGGTGAGCTATGGCTACACCTTC.

This chain links TRBV2 with TRBJ2-3; 9 nucleotides line up with TRBD2. The CDR3 is 16 residues long. Looked up from germline, CDR1 is SNHLY and CDR2 is FYNNEI. V trimming: 4 bases; J trimming: 6 bases; junction bases outside the gene matches: 11. The CDR3 nucleotides read TGTGCCAGCAGTGTTCGTCCTAGCGGGGTTTCGGATACGCAGTATTTT. It specifies CASSVRPSGVSDTQYF. The whole variable domain, remainder taken from reference TRBV2 and TRBJ2-3, is EPEVTQTPSHQVTQMGQEVILRCVPISNHLYFYWYRQILGQKVEFLVSFYNNEISEKSEIFDDQFSVERPDGSNFTLKIRSTKLEDSAMYFCASSVRPSGVSDTQYFGPGTRLTVL.

For the CDR3, the DNA is TGCGCCAGCAGCCAAGAGGTAATCCGGAGCTCCTACAATGAGCAGTTCTTC. Protein: CASSQEVIRSSYNEQFF. V and J are TRBV4-3 and TRBJ2-1; D ambiguous. CDR1 and CDR2 (germline): LGHNA, YSLEER. V was pared by 0 bases and J by 0 bases, with 12 bases between. The CDR3 consists of 17 residues.

This sequence joins TRBV7-6 and TRBJ2-5; 7 bases match TRBD1. V gave up 3 bases and J gave up 8 bases; unmatched junction bases: 12. The CDR3 covers 15 residues. In germline, CDR1 is SGHVS, CDR2 FNYEAQ. The CDR3 bases are TGTGCCAGCAGCTTTATAGGACAGGCCAAGTTTACCCAGTACTTC. It yields the protein CASSFIGQAKFTQYF.

The chain links TRBV7-2 to TRBJ2-1, with TRBD2 matching over 15 bases. The ends lost 4 bases at V and 9 bases at J; junction bases unmatched: 4. CDR3 length equals 15 residues. CDR1 and CDR2 from the germline V gene are SGHTA and FQGNSA. CDR3 amino acids: CASSSGLAGGVEQFF. The DNA of the CDR3 is TGTGCCAGCAGCTCGGGACTAGCGGGGGGTGTTGAGCAGTTCTTC. Combining the CDR3 with reference TRBV7-2 and TRBJ2-1 gives the whole variable domain GAGVSQSPSNKVTEKGKDVELRCDPISGHTALYWYRQSLGQGLEFLIYFQGNSAPDKSGLPSDRFSAERTGGSVSTLTIQRTQQEDSAVYLCASSSGLAGGVEQFFGPGTRLTVL.

This chain joins TRBV5-1 and TRBJ2-7; D unclear. The V gene's germline CDR1 is SGHRS and CDR2 YFSETQ. This CDR3 is built from 14 residues. The V and J ends lost 2 bases and 0 bases respectively, with 9 bases between them. The CDR3 bases are TGCGCCAGCAGCTTTTCTCGTAGCTCCTACGAGCAGTACTTC. Protein: CASSFSRSSYEQYF.

This clone appeared once. CDR3 amino acids: CASIWGSSGTEAFF. The CDR3, as DNA: TGTGCCAGTATTTGGGGCAGCTCGGGTACTGAAGCTTTCTTT. The J gene is TRBJ1-1, the V gene TRBV19, with a tentative D call TRBD1 (5 bases). The CDR3 consists of 14 residues. V was pared by 7 bases and J by 5 bases, with 17 bases between. Germline CDR1 reads LNHDA; CDR2 reads SQIVND (reference sequence).

The chain is built from TRBV6-5 and TRBJ2-3; possible D gene TRBD2, 6 bases. V lost 6 bases to trimming and J lost 3 bases, with 16 bases between them. Germline CDR1 reads MNHEY; CDR2 reads SVGAGI. CDR3 size: 15 residues. In DNA, the CDR3 is TGTGCCAGCAGGAATAGGGGAGGAGGTACAGATACGCAGTATTTT. Its translation is CASRNRGGGTDTQYF.